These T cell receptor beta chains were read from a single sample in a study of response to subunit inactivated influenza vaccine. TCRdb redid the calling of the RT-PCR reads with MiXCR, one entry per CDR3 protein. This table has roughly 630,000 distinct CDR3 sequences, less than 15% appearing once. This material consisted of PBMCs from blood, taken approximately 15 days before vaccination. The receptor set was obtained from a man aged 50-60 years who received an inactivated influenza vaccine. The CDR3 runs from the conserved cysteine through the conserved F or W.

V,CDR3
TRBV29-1,CSVEGGTGSYEQYF
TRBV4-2,CASSHTSGGDSYGYTF
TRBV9,CASSAGTGYEQYF
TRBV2,CASSETEGRGAYEQYF
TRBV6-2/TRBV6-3,CASSRDSHYEQYF
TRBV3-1,CASSARSDSPLHF
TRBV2,CASSERGYEQYF
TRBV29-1,CSVKYGGLAGADTQYF
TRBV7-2,CASSLHATEGSYGYTF
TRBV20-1,CSARIPGTPSGSPLHF
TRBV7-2,CASSSTVYEQYF
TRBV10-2,CASTLRQGPSLRGQYF
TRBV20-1,CSAPRTVMNTEAFF
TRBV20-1,CSASPGAVKTGELFF
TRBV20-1,CSATWTGMNQPQHF
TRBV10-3,CAISESTASTDTQYF
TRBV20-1,CSAGPGAGEKLFF
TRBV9,CASSEGQLRVKLDTIYF
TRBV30,CAWRFRDTVYEQYF
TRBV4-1,CASSPRTIGSYEQYF
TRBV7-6,CASSLERPPKETQYF
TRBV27,CASSFDSGRASYNEQFF
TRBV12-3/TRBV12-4,CASSLGSLSYEQYF
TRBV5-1,CASSWGPGGSYNSPLHF
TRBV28,CASTNAPGTSGGVGEQFF
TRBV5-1,CASSLDAGNYGYTF
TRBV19,CASTSSGGHTDTQYF
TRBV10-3,CAISDSRDQPQHF
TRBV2,CARRGSTYNEQFF
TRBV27,CASSITGGLSNQPQHF
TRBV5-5,CASSGKWDSAETQYF
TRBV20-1,CSARGRQGDSGANVLTF
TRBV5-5,CASSEPGAFFLDEQFF
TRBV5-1,CASSYVADTDTQYF
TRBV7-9,CASSSRTHSYEQYF
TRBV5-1,CASTQGSSQKDIQYF
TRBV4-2,CASSQDWKASETQYF
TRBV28,CASSLNGYNSPLHF
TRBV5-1,CASSLGQGASTDTQYF
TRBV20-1,CSAQLSSGANVLTF
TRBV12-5,CASGRMGQGGSETQYF
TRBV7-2,CASSRDSLETQYF
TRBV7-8,CASSPGTRGAGTGELFF
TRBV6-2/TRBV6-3,CASRRPASGAYNEQFF
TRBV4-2,CASSQEDRVESTDTQYF
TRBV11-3,CASSSPVGEQFF
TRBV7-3,CASSPSRMGAKLTGELFF
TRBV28,CASNQGGGGSYNEQFF
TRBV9,CASSSGLAASKNIQYF
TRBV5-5,CASSLVGTRNTEAFF
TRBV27,CASSTLAGGTGELFF
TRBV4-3,CASSQDSRNAGTQYF
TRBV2,CATQRFTGTYEQYF
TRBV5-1,CASSLEPATQYF
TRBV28,CASSPRNEQFF